This passage covers 7 T cell receptor beta chains from one sample sequenced in a study of post-analysis software for immune sequencing data (dated by TCRdb to 2015 to 2017). What the study reported, not specific to this receptor: Four or five TRBV segments, including TRBV5-6, TRBV5-1 and TRBV20-1, were significantly more frequent in patients than controls.

Library construction relied on PCR. These reads were obtained on an Illumina HiSeq 2500. To reduce PCR and sequencing biases, unique molecular identifiers were built into the TCR beta cDNA libraries. TCRdb reprocessing: public reads trimmed at Q25 with fastp, clones called with MiXCR, in-frame beta chains kept. Rows with one shared CDR3 protein collapse into an entry with the most common genes and DNA. This sample comprises 700,000 to 800,000 distinct CDR3 sequences, 25% to 30% of them detected only once. The ten largest clones represent approximately 0.55% of the sample. For these TCRs, the target antigens are not known. Sequenced material: blood. These receptors were collected from a girl aged 5 to 17 with multiple sclerosis.

This clonotype showed up just once. This sequence joins TRBV5-1 and TRBJ1-5; perhaps TRBD1 as D (5 bases). The germline CDR1 and CDR2 sequences are SGHRS and YFSETQ. Trimming pared 0 bases from V and 3 bases from J, leaving 10 bases between. CDR3 length: 15 amino acids. DNA for the CDR3: TGCGCCAGCAGCTTGGGGGACGGTCCCAATCAGCCCCAGCATTTT. Protein: CASSLGDGPNQPQHF.

This clonotype was counted only a few times. The rearrangement uses TRBV20-1 and TRBJ2-7, with D uncertain. The V gene lost 1 base and the J gene lost 1 base, with 11 bases spanning the gap. The CDR3 extends over 14 amino acids. The germline V gene has CDR1 DFQATT and CDR2 SNEGSKA (reference sequence). Here the CDR3 reads CSARVGLGSYEQYF. Written as DNA, the CDR3 is TGCAGTGCTAGAGTGGGCCTAGGGTCCTACGAGCAGTACTTC.

The chain recombines TRBV24-1 with TRBJ2-3; 9 bases align to TRBD1. Germline CDR1 KGHDR, CDR2 SFDVKD. The V and J ends lost 4 bases and 3 bases, in that order; junction bases with no gene match: 7. This CDR3 region has 16 residues. The DNA of the CDR3 is TGTGCCACCAGTGACCCGGGACAGGGAGAGACAGATACGCAGTATTTT. Protein: CATSDPGQGETDTQYF.

This chain links TRBV7-9 with TRBJ2-7; D not certain. Between the trimmed V and J ends, which lost 4 bases and 2 bases, there was a span of 12 bases. CDR1 is SEHNR and CDR2 is FQNEAQ in the germline V gene (reference sequence). The CDR3 is made up of 14 amino acids. The CDR3 nucleotides read TGTGCCAGCAGCTACCCTCACTCGACCTACGAGCAGTACTTC. Its translation: CASSYPHSTYEQYF. The variable domain in full, with the rest retrieved from reference TRBV7-9 and TRBJ2-7, is DTGVSQNPRHKITKRGQNVTFRCDPISEHNRLYWYRQTLGQGPEFLTYFQNEAQLEKSRLLSDRFSAERPKGSFSTLEIQRTEQGDSAMYLCASSYPHSTYEQYFGPGTRLTVT.

This clonotype occurred a few times. The V call is TRBV9, the J call TRBJ1-5, with D perhaps matching TRBD1 (5 bases). The CDR3 covers 14 residues. Germline assignment: CDR1 SGDLS and CDR2 YYNGEE. V lost 4 bases and J lost 6, with 14 bases in between. Here the CDR3 DNA reads TGTGCCAGCAGCTGGGGGGGGACCGGTCAGCCCCAGCATTTT. Its protein product is CASSWGGTGQPQHF.

The V call is TRBV6-2 or TRBV6-3, the J call TRBJ2-1, with 8 bases identical to TRBD2. The CDR3 loop spans 13 amino acids. V was clipped by 8 bases and J by 9 bases; unmatched bases: 9. Per germline, CDR1 MNHEY and CDR2 SVGEGT. For the CDR3, the DNA is TGTGCCAGCGGGCGGACTAGCTTGGGTGAGCAGTTCTTC. The encoded protein is CASGRTSLGEQFF.

This chain connects TRBV9 to TRBJ1-2, with TRBD1 identical over 8 bases. V lost 4 bases to trimming and J lost 4 bases; unmatched junction nucleotides: 15. This CDR3 is 17 amino acids long. Looked up from germline, CDR1 is SGDLS and CDR2 is YYNGEE. The CDR3 region is CASSPSIAGQGGYGYTF. CDR3 coding DNA: TGTGCCAGCAGCCCATCGATCGCAGGACAGGGAGGCTATGGCTACACCTTC.